These 31 T cell receptor beta chains were all obtained from the same sample, sequenced in a study of T cell repertoires in cytomegalovirus infection. Each CDR3 protein gets one entry after TCRdb re-called the reads with MiXCR. The sample lists approximately 500,000 distinct CDR3 sequences, more than 25% seen once, with roughly 13% in the top ten. Sequencing was performed on PBMCs. The receptors come from a human donor in good health (CMV status not recorded). Some clones in this sample may be carry-over from other donors' samples.

This clonotype was recorded only once. This sequence joins TRBV7-9 and TRBJ1-2; TRBD1 matches at 7 bases. The germline V gene encodes CDR1 SEHNR and CDR2 FQNEAQ (reference sequence). The length of the CDR3 is 14 residues. J lost 5 bases, V lost 5 bases, and 8 bases had no gene match. CDR3 amino acids: CASSRTGKGYGYTF. In DNA form, the CDR3 reads TGTGCCAGCAGCCGGACAGGCAAGGGGTATGGCTACACCTTC.

The chain employs TRBV27 and TRBJ2-2; D call uncertain. The germline CDR1 and CDR2 sequences are MNHEY and SMNVEV (reference sequence). CDR3 length: 15 residues. V was shortened by 5 bases and J by 2 bases, with 12 bases between the two germline ends. The CDR3 nucleotides are TGTGCCAGCAGTGGGTCAGGAGCAAACACCGGGGAGCTGTTTTTT. Protein product: CASSGSGANTGELFF.

There are many counts of this clonotype. This chain connects TRBV7-2 to TRBJ1-2, with 7 bases matching TRBD1. This CDR3 is built from 14 residues. With 4 bases clipped from V and 4 bases from J, the junction kept 6 bases outside the gene matches. Germline lookup yields CDR1 SGHTA and CDR2 FQGNSA. As DNA, the CDR3 is TGTGCCAGCAGCTCCCGACAGGGTACCTATGGCTACACCTTC. Protein product: CASSSRQGTYGYTF. The variable domain in full, with the rest retrieved from reference TRBV7-2 and TRBJ1-2, is GAGVSQSPSNKVTEKGKDVELRCDPISGHTALYWYRQSLGQGLEFLIYFQGNSAPDKSGLPSDRFSAERTGGSVSTLTIQRTQQEDSAVYLCASSSRQGTYGYTFGSGTRLTVV.

This clonotype was detected only a few times. The chain has TRBV27 and TRBJ1-2; TRBD1 agrees at 10 bases. CDR1 is MNHEY and CDR2 is SMNVEV in the germline V gene (reference sequence). The V gene end was trimmed by 5 bases and the J gene end by 6 bases; junction bases not matched to a gene: 9. The CDR3 spans 15 residues. CDR3 amino acids: CASSPPGQGIHGYTF. DNA for the CDR3: TGTGCCAGCAGTCCCCCGGGACAGGGGATCCATGGCTACACCTTC.

V and J are TRBV14 and TRBJ2-1, with 9 positions matching TRBD2. Germline lookup yields CDR1 SGHDN and CDR2 FVKESK. Unmatched junction bases numbered 8, after V lost 0 bases and J lost 8 bases. The CDR3 sequence is 16 residues long. The CDR3 bases are TGTGCCAGCAGCCAAGAGTTGGCGGGAGGGCCGCATGAGCAGTTCTTC. This sequence encodes CASSQELAGGPHEQFF.

This clonotype was seen more than once but under ten times. The chain couples TRBV28 to TRBJ1-1; D uncertain. Between the trimmed V and J ends, which lost 7 bases and 0 bases, there was a span of 9 bases. CDR3 length: 13 amino acids. Germline assignment: CDR1 MDHEN and CDR2 SYDVKM. DNA of the CDR3: TGTGCCAGCATGATGACGTTGAACACTGAAGCTTTCTTT. Translating gives CASMMTLNTEAFF.

The CDR3 loop reads CALQREDGIQYF. The DNA for the CDR3 is TGTGCCTTACAGAGGGAGGATGGCATTCAGTACTTC. This chain joins TRBV7-9 and TRBJ2-4; possibly TRBD2 for D (6 bases). Trimming removed 11 bases from V and 9 bases from J, with 17 bases in between. In germline, CDR1 is SEHNR, CDR2 FQNEAQ (reference sequence). This CDR3 is 12 amino acids long.

The chain combines TRBV2 with TRBJ2-4; D is possibly TRBD1 or TRBD2 (5 bases each). V lost 1 base and J 0 bases, leaving 16 bases between the germline ends. This CDR3 comprises 18 residues. Germline assignment: CDR1 SNHLY and CDR2 FYNNEI. CDR3: CASSEGGRVPIAKNIQYF. The CDR3 region has the DNA TGTGCCAGCAGTGAAGGGGGACGGGTTCCCATAGCCAAAAACATTCAGTACTTC.

This clonotype was observed once. The junction departs from the called germline gene at one end, perhaps through a read error. V usage is TRBV7-8 and J usage is TRBJ1-1; 9 bases agree with TRBD1. Germline CDR1 is SGHVS and CDR2 is FQNEAQ. This CDR3 is 14 amino acids long. The CDR3 DNA is TGTGCCAGCAGCCGACAGGGGGACAACACTGAAGCTTCCTTT. It codes for CASSRQGDNTEASF.

This clonotype has at least ten counts. The chain has TRBV11-2 and TRBJ2-3; 14 bases line up with TRBD2. CDR3 size: 16 residues. J lost 4 bases, V lost 5 bases, and 5 bases had no gene match. Germline values: CDR1 SGHAT, CDR2 FQNNGV. This CDR3 reads CASSPGLAGGPDTQYF. The CDR3 nucleotides are TGTGCCAGCAGCCCTGGACTAGCGGGAGGCCCAGATACGCAGTATTTT. Full variable domain (outside the CDR3, taken from reference TRBV11-2 and TRBJ2-3): EAGVAQSPRYKIIEKRQSVAFWCNPISGHATLYWYQQILGQGPKLLIQFQNNGVVDDSQLPKDRFSAERLKGVDSTLKIQPAKLEDSAVYLCASSPGLAGGPDTQYFGPGTRLTVL.

There are a few counts of this clonotype. The chain carries TRBV12-3 or TRBV12-4 and TRBJ1-2; D unresolved. The CDR3 covers 16 residues. With 7 bases removed from V and 4 bases from J, the gap between germline ends came to 22 bases. For the CDR3, the DNA is TGTGCCAGCACCCCCCAGGCAAGCAGCTTCCTCTATGGCTACACCTTC. Translating it yields CASTPQASSFLYGYTF.

This clonotype has just a few counts. This sequence joins TRBV11-1 and TRBJ2-1, with no clear D. The germline CDR1 and CDR2 sequences are SGHAT and FQDESV (reference sequence). This CDR3 is 17 amino acids long. Trimming shortened V by 2 bases and J by 11 bases, and 25 bases separated the two germline ends. The CDR3 DNA sequence: TGTGCCAGCAGCTTAAGAGTGGCCACCCGACAACCGATCCAGCAGTTCTTC. Its translation is CASSLRVATRQPIQQFF.

V is TRBV7-8 and J is TRBJ2-2, with TRBD2 identical over 9 bases. The germline V gene has CDR1 SGHVS and CDR2 FQNEAQ. V gave up 5 bases and J gave up 2 bases; unmatched junction bases: 12. The CDR3 runs to 18 residues. CDR3 nucleotides: TGTGCCAGCAGCCCCCCTGCGGGAGGGCCCCTCAACACCGGGGAGCTGTTTTTT. It encodes CASSPPAGGPLNTGELFF.

This chain uses TRBV24-1 with TRBJ2-1; 8 bases are a match to TRBD2. This CDR3 spans 18 amino acids. V was pared by 2 bases and J by 3 bases, with 11 bases of the junction left unmatched. Germline V lookup: CDR1 KGHDR, CDR2 SFDVKD. CDR3: CATSDSPVSGRNYNEQFF. In DNA form, the CDR3 reads TGTGCCACCAGTGATTCCCCGGTCAGCGGGAGAAACTACAATGAGCAGTTCTTC.

The J gene is TRBJ2-5, the V gene TRBV7-2; TRBD1 agrees at 8 bases. CDR3 length equals 13 residues. J lost 4 bases, V lost 6 bases, and 4 bases had no gene match. In germline, CDR1 is SGHTA, CDR2 FQGNSA. CDR3 protein: CASRSTGGETQYF. Here the CDR3 DNA reads TGTGCCAGCAGGTCTACAGGGGGAGAGACCCAGTACTTC.

The V and J genes are TRBV11-2 and TRBJ2-3; D is uncertain. From germline, CDR1 is SGHAT and CDR2 FQNNGV. Deletions cut 5 bases from V and 7 bases from J, with 13 bases between. The CDR3 is 13 residues long. The CDR3 here is CASSKVGEHTQYF. Here the CDR3 DNA reads TGTGCCAGCAGCAAGGTGGGCGAACATACGCAGTATTTT.

Notes on this clonotype: The junction departs from germline at one end; a sequencing error may be responsible. The chain carries TRBV12-3 or TRBV12-4 and TRBJ1-6; D is undetermined. CDR3 length: 12 residues. In nucleotides, the CDR3 is TGTGCCAGCAGTTGGGTGGATTCACCCCTCTACTTT. Its translation: CASSWVDSPLYF.

The table lists this clonotype with a few counts. The chain joins TRBV4-2 to TRBJ2-1; the D gene is possibly TRBD2 (5 bases). The CDR3 is made up of 17 amino acids. Germline CDR1 is LGHNA and CDR2 is YNFKEQ. Trimming cost V 0 bases and J 3 bases, with 15 bases left between them. CDR3 nucleotide sequence: TGTGCCAGCAGCCAAGATCCGGGGATAGCGAGCTACAATGAGCAGTTCTTC. This gives the protein CASSQDPGIASYNEQFF.

V usage is TRBV29-1 and J usage is TRBJ2-3; D is possibly TRBD2 (5 bases). CDR1 and CDR2 from the germline V gene are SQVTM and ANQGSEA. The CDR3 runs 14 residues. V shed 4 bases and J shed 3 bases, with 14 bases lying between them. CDR3 amino acids: CSVARPGSTDTQYF. In DNA form, the CDR3 reads TGCAGCGTTGCCCGCCCGGGATCAACAGATACGCAGTATTTT.

V and J are TRBV6-4 and TRBJ1-1; D might be TRBD1 (5 bases). Germline V gene data show CDR1 as MRHNA and CDR2 as SNTAGT. This CDR3 is 13 amino acids long. Deletions cut 5 bases from V and 1 base from J, with 8 bases between. CDR3 bases: TGTGCCAGCAGTACAGGCAAGAACACTGAAGCTTTCTTT. It specifies CASSTGKNTEAFF.

The genes are TRBV29-1 and TRBJ2-5, with a weak D call TRBD2 (5 bases). V shed 4 bases and J shed 1 base, with 10 bases lying between them. The CDR3 has 13 amino acids. Germline CDR1 is SQVTM and CDR2 is ANQGSEA. The chain's CDR3 is CSVAGSGQETQYF. As DNA, the CDR3 is TGCAGCGTTGCGGGGTCGGGCCAAGAGACCCAGTACTTC.

The chain carries TRBV12-3 or TRBV12-4 and TRBJ2-7, with 11 bases fitting TRBD2. Unmatched junction bases numbered 4, after V lost 3 bases and J lost 6 bases. The CDR3 spans 14 residues. CDR3 loop: CASSLATSGIEQYF. The CDR3 nucleotides are TGTGCCAGCAGTTTGGCGACTAGCGGGATCGAGCAGTACTTC.

The V gene is TRBV20-1, the J gene TRBJ1-6, with TRBD1 matching 7 bases. The CDR3 has 17 residues. Germline CDR1 reads DFQATT; CDR2 reads SNEGSKA (reference sequence). V trimming: 1 base; J trimming: 2 bases; junction bases outside the gene matches: 8. The CDR3 is CSARARVGQTYNSPLHF. CDR3 coding DNA: TGCAGTGCTAGAGCAAGGGTGGGACAGACCTATAATTCACCCCTCCACTTT.

The V gene is TRBV7-9, the J gene TRBJ1-1; D may be TRBD1 (6 bases). The germline V gene encodes CDR1 SEHNR and CDR2 FQNEAQ (reference sequence). V dropped 1 base and J dropped 5 bases, with 14 bases sitting between them. The CDR3 has 15 amino acids. CDR3 nucleotides: TGTGCCAGCAGCTTAGAAAGGGCAGGGGAAACTGAAGCTTTCTTT. Translating it yields CASSLERAGETEAFF.

This clonotype was observed a few times. The chain uses TRBV20-1 and TRBJ1-4; 7 nucleotides agree with TRBD1. J was trimmed by 7 bases and V by 5 bases; bases with no gene match: 10. The CDR3 consists of 14 residues. Per the germline V gene, CDR1 is DFQATT and CDR2 is SNEGSKA (reference sequence). CDR3 coding DNA: TGCAGTGCTCTGGGCCGACAGGGCGGTGAAAAACTGTTTTTT. This encodes CSALGRQGGEKLFF.

There are a few counts of this clonotype. The gene calls are TRBV28 and TRBJ2-7; TRBD1 matches at 10 bases. Germline V lookup: CDR1 MDHEN, CDR2 SYDVKM. Trimming took 8 bases from V and 5 from J; bases not matched to a gene: 15. The CDR3 totals 16 residues. CDR3 DNA sequence: TGTGCCAGCGGGACAGGGGCCGCAGGCGGGGGACACGAGCAGTACTTC. Its translation is CASGTGAAGGGHEQYF. The full variable domain, completed using reference TRBV28 and TRBJ2-7, is DVKVTQSSRYLVKRTGEKVFLECVQDMDHENMFWYRQDPGLGLRLIYFSYDVKMKEKGDIPEGYSVSREKKERFSLILESASTNQTSMYLCASGTGAAGGGHEQYFGPGTRLTVT.

This clonotype showed up just a few times. The chain recombines TRBV6-2 or TRBV6-3 with TRBJ2-5; D may be TRBD2 (6 bases). Germline V gene sequence: CDR1 MNHEY, CDR2 SVGEGT. Trimming stripped 5 bases from V and 0 bases from J, with 16 bases between. This CDR3 region has 16 residues. DNA of the CDR3: TGTGCCAGCAGTCGGCCTAGCGTTGCCTACCAAGAGACCCAGTACTTC. Residues: CASSRPSVAYQETQYF.

This clonotype was seen only a few times. The limits of the CDR3 on the DNA are not certain, so only TCRdb's listed CDR3 is given. The chain is built from TRBV7-5 and TRBJ1-4; TRBD1, the table's D call, lacks a check against the DNA. TRBV7-5 is flagged as a pseudogene. The length of the CDR3 is 15 amino acids, counting both ends. The CDR3 spells CISVPEPPVGEKLFF.

There are a few counts of this clonotype. V usage is TRBV12-3 or TRBV12-4 and J usage is TRBJ2-1, with 8 bases fitting TRBD2. This CDR3 has 16 amino acids. The V gene end was trimmed by 2 bases and the J gene end by 3 bases; junction bases not matched to a gene: 6. CDR3 sequence: CASSLTLSGGYNEQFF. In DNA form, the CDR3 reads TGTGCCAGCAGTTTAACCTTAAGCGGGGGCTACAATGAGCAGTTCTTC.

The chain combines TRBV19 with TRBJ1-5; D may be TRBD1 (5 bases). The CDR3 is 17 amino acids. Per germline, CDR1 LNHDA and CDR2 SQIVND (reference sequence). Deletions cut 3 bases from V and 10 bases from J, with 25 bases between. CDR3 sequence: CASSMSIESGPFGPQHF. Here the CDR3 DNA reads TGTGCCAGTAGTATGTCAATAGAGTCAGGGCCCTTCGGACCCCAGCATTTT.

This clonotype appeared many times. The chain links TRBV7-2 to TRBJ1-4; TRBD1 agrees at 7 bases. The CDR3 consists of 14 residues. V was pared by 9 bases and J by 2 bases, with 6 bases of the junction left unmatched. In germline, CDR1 is SGHTA, CDR2 FQGNSA. CDR3 region: CASSRGGTNEKLFF. The CDR3 nucleotides read TGTGCCAGTTCCAGGGGGGGCACTAATGAAAAACTGTTTTTT.